The T cell receptor beta chain described here comes from a study of T cell responses to AZD1222 COVID-19 vaccine. Across the whole study: Pooled samples include second doses given at about 4 or 12 weeks.

V dropped 6 bases and J dropped 3; count of bases not matched to a gene: 3. This CDR3 spans 13 amino acids. Sequencing was performed with immunoSEQ multiplex PCR; in TCRdb, only in-frame clones are kept and a portion is missing. This table has around 100,000 clones, less than 95% appearing once. This clone was observed a few times. The receptor's source is an adult in good health. Material: peripheral blood, obtained on day 0 of AZD1222 vaccination. V is TRBV12-3 or TRBV12-4 and J is TRBJ1-2; 8 bases fit TRBD1. CDR3 sequence reads: CASSPGQDYGYTF. The CDR3 DNA sequence: TGTGCCAGCAGCCCGGGACAGGACTATGGCTACACCTTC.